This TCR beta chain was retrieved from a study of blood T cell repertoires in COVID-19. About the research overall: Material from acute and convalescent COVID-19 was sourced from the United States, Italy and Spain. Nucleic acid was either cDNA or gDNA, and it came from T cells, B-cell-depleted T cells, or PBMCs.

CDR3 length equals 12 residues. In germline, CDR1 is MDHEN, CDR2 SYDVKM. Trimming left V 7 bases short and J 7 bases short, with 11 bases between. Original analysis: Reference gene primer amplification gave estimated nucleated cell counts. Sequencing was performed with immunoSEQ multiplex PCR; in TCRdb, only in-frame clones are kept and a portion is missing. V and J calls plus clone size are reproduced from that table; the DNA served to infer D and trimming. The table has 190,000 or so clones, about 91% seen once; the top ten hold 10%. The chain employs TRBV28 and TRBJ1-5; D ambiguous. This sequence was found in a man aged 18 to 35 with acute COVID-19. The material sequenced was PBMCs or T cells enriched from blood (not recorded which). In DNA form, the CDR3 reads TGTGCCAGCACCTACCCGGGACAGCCCCAGCATTTT. Amino acid sequence: CASTYPGQPQHF.